Included here is one T cell receptor beta chain sequence, with context. This entry comes from a study of control samples from healthy donors and cancer patients. Libraries were prepared by immunoSEQ multiplex PCR; TCRdb keeps only in-frame clonotypes and omits some of them. The table shows 120,000 or so clones, with more than 75% occurring only once. CDR1 SNHLY and CDR2 FYNNEI come from the germline V gene. The trim removed 2 bases at V and 0 bases at J, leaving 3 bases unmatched. The CDR3 is 16 residues long. The sequence derives from a woman in her sixties with lung cancer. This chain connects TRBV2 to TRBJ2-1; 8 nucleotides align to TRBD2. Sequences were obtained from PBMCs. For the CDR3, the DNA is TGTGCCAGCAGTGAACGCGGGGGGCGCTCCTACAATGAGCAGTTCTTC. Amino acid sequence: CASSERGGRSYNEQFF.